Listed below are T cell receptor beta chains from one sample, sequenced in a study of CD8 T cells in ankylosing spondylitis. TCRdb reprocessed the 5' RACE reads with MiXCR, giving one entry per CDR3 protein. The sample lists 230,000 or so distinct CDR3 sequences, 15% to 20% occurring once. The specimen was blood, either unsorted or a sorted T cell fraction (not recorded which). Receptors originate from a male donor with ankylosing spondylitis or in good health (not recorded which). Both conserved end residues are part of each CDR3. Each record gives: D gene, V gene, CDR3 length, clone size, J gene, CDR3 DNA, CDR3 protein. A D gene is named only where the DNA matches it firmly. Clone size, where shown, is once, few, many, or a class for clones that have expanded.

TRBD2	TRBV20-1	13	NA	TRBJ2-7	TGCAGTGCTAAAGGACTAGCTGCCTACGAGCAGTACTTC	CSAKGLAAYEQYF
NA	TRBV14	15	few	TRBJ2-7	TGTGCCAGCAGCCAGAGGGGCGGCCCCAGCTACGAGCAGTACTTC	CASSQRGGPSYEQYF
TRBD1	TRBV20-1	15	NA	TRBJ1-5	TGCAGTGCTCGATCGGGACAGGATAGCAATCAGCCCCAGCATTTT	CSARSGQDSNQPQHF
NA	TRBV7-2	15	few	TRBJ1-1	TGTGCCAGCAGCTTACTGGTTTCTGGGAACACTGAAGCTTTCTTT	CASSLLVSGNTEAFF
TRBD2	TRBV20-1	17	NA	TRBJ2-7	TGCAGTGCTAGAGTGGCTAGCGGGGAGAGACAGCGGTACGAGCAGTACTTC	CSARVASGERQRYEQYF
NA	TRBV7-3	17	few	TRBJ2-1	TGTGCCAGCAGCTTAGGTCTAGACAGCCACCCGGACAATGAGCAGTTCTTC	CASSLGLDSHPDNEQFF
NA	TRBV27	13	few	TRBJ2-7	TGTGCCAGCAGTTTAGGGTCAAAGTACGAGCAGTACTTC	CASSLGSKYEQYF
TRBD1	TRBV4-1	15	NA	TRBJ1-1	TGCGCCAGCAGCCATGACGGACAGGGCGGTGGTGAAGCTTTCTTT	CASSHDGQGGGEAFF
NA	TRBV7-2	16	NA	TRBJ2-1	TGTGCCAGCCTCTTACACGGACAGAGTTCGGACAATGAGCAGTTCTTC	CASLLHGQSSDNEQFF
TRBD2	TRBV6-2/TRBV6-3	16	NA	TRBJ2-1	TGTGCCAGCAGTTACTCGGGAAGCGGGAAGTTCGGGGAGCAGTTCTTC	CASSYSGSGKFGEQFF
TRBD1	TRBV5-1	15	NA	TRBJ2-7	TGCGCCACCAACCCCGGTGGGACAGGGCACTACGAGCAGTACTTC	CATNPGGTGHYEQYF
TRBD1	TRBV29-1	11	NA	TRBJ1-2	TGCAGCGTCAGGACAGGGGATGACTACACCTTC	CSVRTGDDYTF
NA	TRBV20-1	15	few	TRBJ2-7	TGCAGTGCTAAACACGGGACCTTGCTTTCCTACGAGCAGTACTTC	CSAKHGTLLSYEQYF
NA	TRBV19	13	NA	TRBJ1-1	TGTGCCAGTAACGGGGCAGCCAGGACTGAAGCTTTCTTT	CASNGAARTEAFF
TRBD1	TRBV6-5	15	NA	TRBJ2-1	TGTGCCAGCAGTTACTCGGGGGACAGGGCGAATGAGCAGTTCTTC	CASSYSGDRANEQFF
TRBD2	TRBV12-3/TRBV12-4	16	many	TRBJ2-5	TGTGCCAGCAGTTTGTGGACTAGGGGCCGTGGAGTGGCCCAGTACTTC	CASSLWTRGRGVAQYF
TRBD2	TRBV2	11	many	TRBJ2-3	TGTGCCAGCAGTGTAGGCGGGAGAAGCCCCTTT	CASSVGGRSPF
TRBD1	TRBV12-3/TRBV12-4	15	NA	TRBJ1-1	TGTGCCAGCAGTTTCGAAACAGGGGGCGTCACTGAAGCTTTCTTT	CASSFETGGVTEAFF
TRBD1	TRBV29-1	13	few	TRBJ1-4	TGCAGCGCAAAGACAGGGAATAACGAAAAACTGTTTTTT	CSAKTGNNEKLFF
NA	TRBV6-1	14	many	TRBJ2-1	TGTGCCAGCAATGATGCCTCCTCCTACAATGAGCAGTTCTTC	CASNDASSYNEQFF
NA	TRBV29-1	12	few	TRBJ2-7	TGCAGCTTTCTTACCTCCCCGAAGAAGCAGTACTTC	CSFLTSPKKQYF
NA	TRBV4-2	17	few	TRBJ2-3	TGTGCCAGCAGCCTCTTAACTAGTGGGGCCGTATCTAATACGCAGTATTTT	CASSLLTSGAVSNTQYF
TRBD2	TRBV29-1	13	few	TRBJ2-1	TGCAGCGTTGTAGCGGGAGCCTACAATGAGCAGTTCTTC	CSVVAGAYNEQFF
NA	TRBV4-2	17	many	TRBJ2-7	TGTGCCAGCAGCTACAGGGATTTGGTGTCAAACTCCTACGAGCAGTACTTC	CASSYRDLVSNSYEQYF
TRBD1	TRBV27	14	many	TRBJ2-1	TGTGCCAGCAGTGTGAGACAGGGCTACAATGAGCAGTTCTTC	CASSVRQGYNEQFF
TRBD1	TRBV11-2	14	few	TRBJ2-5	TGTGCCAGCAGCTTTTGGACAGGGCAAGAGACCCAGTACTTC	CASSFWTGQETQYF
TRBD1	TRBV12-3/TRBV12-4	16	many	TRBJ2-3	TGTGCCAGCAGTTTAGTATTAACAGGGGACACAGATACGCAGTATTTT	CASSLVLTGDTDTQYF
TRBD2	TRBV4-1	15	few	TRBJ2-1	TGCGCCAGCAGCCAAGTTCTAGCGGGTCCTAATGAGCAGTTCTTC	CASSQVLAGPNEQFF
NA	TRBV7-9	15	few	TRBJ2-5	TGTGCCAGCAGCTTAGTGGGCGGGGGCGGAGAGACCCAGTACTTC	CASSLVGGGGETQYF
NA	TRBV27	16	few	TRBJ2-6	TGTGCCAGCAGTTCACCGGTCGCCTCTGGGGCCAACGTCCTGACTTTC	CASSSPVASGANVLTF
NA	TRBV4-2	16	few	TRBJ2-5	TGTGCCAGCAGCCAAGATGGCGGTACACTCCAAGAGACCCAGTACTTC	CASSQDGGTLQETQYF
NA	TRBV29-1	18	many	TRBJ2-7	TGCAGCGTTGAAGATCTTAGTCCGGAGCGGAGTGGCTCCTACGAGCAGTACTTC	CSVEDLSPERSGSYEQYF
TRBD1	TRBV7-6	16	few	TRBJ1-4	TGTGCCAGCAGCCCGGGGACAGGGGACACTAATGAAAAACTGTTTTTT	CASSPGTGDTNEKLFF
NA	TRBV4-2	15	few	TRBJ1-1	TGTGCCAGCAGCCAAGATAGGGGACTGAACACTGAAGCTTTCTTT	CASSQDRGLNTEAFF
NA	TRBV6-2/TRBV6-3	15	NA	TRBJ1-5	TGTGCCAGCAGTGGGACGTGGGATGGGGGTCAGCCCCAGCATTTT	CASSGTWDGGQPQHF
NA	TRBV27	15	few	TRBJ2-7	TGTGCCAGCAGCCCACAGCCCCGTCACCCCTACGAGCAGTACTTC	CASSPQPRHPYEQYF
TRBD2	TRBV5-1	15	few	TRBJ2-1	TGCGCCAGCATGGGACTAGCGGATAAATTGCGGGAGCAGTTCTTC	CASMGLADKLREQFF
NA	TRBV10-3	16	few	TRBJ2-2	TGTGCCATCAGCCCCTTTCCTAGCGTTAACACCGGGGAGCTGTTTTTT	CAISPFPSVNTGELFF
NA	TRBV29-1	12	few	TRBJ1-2	TGCAGCGTTGACATAGGAGAGGGTGGCTACACCTTC	CSVDIGEGGYTF
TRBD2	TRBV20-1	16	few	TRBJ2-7	TGCAGTGCTAGAGAGCCACTAGCGGGAGACGTGTCCGAGCAGTACTTC	CSAREPLAGDVSEQYF
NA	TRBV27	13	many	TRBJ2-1	TGTGCCAGCAGTTCCGGGGGTTACAATGAGCAGTTCTTC	CASSSGGYNEQFF
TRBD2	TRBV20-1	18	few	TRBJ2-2	TGCAGTGCTAGCTATTTGACTAGCGGGAGGGCCTTGGGCGGGGAGCTGTTTTTT	CSASYLTSGRALGGELFF
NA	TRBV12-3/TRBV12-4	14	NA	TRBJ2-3	TGTGCCAGCAGTCCAGCGGACCCGCGTGGTACGCAGTATTTT	CASSPADPRGTQYF
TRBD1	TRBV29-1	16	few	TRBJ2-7	TGCAGCGTTGCCCACGAGCGACAGGGGGCCCCCTACGAGCAGTACTTC	CSVAHERQGAPYEQYF
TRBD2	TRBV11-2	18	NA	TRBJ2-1	TGTGCCAGCAGCTTAGAGGTCGGGATAGCGGGAGGCTACAATGAGCAGTTCTTC	CASSLEVGIAGGYNEQFF
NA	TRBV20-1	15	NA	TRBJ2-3	TGCAGTGCCAGAACATTAGGGCTGGGCACAGATACGCAGTATTTT	CSARTLGLGTDTQYF
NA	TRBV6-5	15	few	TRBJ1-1	TGTGCCAGCAGTGATTCGAGACGGATGAACACTGAAGCTTTCTTT	CASSDSRRMNTEAFF
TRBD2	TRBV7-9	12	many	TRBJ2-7	TGTGCCAGCAGCTTTACTAGCGGCGAGCAGTACTTC	CASSFTSGEQYF
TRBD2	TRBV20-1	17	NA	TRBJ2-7	TGCAGTGCTAGAGCGTCGGGACTAGCGGATTTATCCTACGAGCAGTACTTC	CSARASGLADLSYEQYF
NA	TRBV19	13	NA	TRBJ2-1	TGTGCCAGTAGGAACCCCTTAGTCCTTGGGCAGTTCTTC	CASRNPLVLGQFF
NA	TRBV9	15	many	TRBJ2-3	TGTGCCAGCAGCCTTACTAGCTTTGAGGCAGATACGCAGTATTTT	CASSLTSFEADTQYF
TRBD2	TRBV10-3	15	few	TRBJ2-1	TGTGCCATCAGAAACCCGGGAGGGGTTGACAATGAGCAGTTCTTC	CAIRNPGGVDNEQFF
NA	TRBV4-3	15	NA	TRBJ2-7	TGCGCCAGCAGCCAGTGGAGTAGCGCTGGCTACGAGCAGTACTTC	CASSQWSSAGYEQYF